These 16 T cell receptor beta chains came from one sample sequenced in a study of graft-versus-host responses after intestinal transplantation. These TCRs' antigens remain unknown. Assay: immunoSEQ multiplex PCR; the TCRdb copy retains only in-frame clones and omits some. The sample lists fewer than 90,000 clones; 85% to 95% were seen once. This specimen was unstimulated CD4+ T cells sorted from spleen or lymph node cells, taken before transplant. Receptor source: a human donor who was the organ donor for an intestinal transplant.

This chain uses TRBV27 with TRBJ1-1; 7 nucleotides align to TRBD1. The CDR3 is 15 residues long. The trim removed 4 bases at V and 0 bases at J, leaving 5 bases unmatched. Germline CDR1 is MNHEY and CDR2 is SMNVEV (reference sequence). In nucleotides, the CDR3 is TGTGCCAGCAGTTCCCGGACAGGTATGAACACTGAAGCTTTCTTT. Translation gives CASSSRTGMNTEAFF.

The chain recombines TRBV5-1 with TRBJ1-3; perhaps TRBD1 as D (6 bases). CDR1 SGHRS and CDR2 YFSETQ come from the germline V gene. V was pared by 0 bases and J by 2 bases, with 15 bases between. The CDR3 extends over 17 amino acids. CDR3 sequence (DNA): TGCGCCAGCAGCTTGGTCCGAGCCACAGGGACTGGAAACACCATATATTTT. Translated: CASSLVRATGTGNTIYF.

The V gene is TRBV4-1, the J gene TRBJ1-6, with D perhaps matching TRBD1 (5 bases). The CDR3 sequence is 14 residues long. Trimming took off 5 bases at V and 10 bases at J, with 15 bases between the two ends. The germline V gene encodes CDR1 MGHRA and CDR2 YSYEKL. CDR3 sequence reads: CASSSRVRNSPLHF. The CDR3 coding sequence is TGCGCCAGCAGCTCCAGGGTAAGAAACTCACCCCTCCACTTT.

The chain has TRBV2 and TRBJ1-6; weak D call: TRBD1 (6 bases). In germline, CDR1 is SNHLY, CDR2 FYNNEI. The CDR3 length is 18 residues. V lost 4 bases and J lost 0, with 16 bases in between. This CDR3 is CASSGVRGSPSYNSPLHF. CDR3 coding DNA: TGTGCCAGCAGTGGCGTCAGGGGATCCCCCTCCTATAATTCACCCCTCCACTTT.

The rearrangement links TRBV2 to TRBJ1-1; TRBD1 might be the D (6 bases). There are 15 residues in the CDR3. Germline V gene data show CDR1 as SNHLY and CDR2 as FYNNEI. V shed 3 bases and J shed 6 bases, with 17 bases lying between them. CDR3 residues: CASSERTAEPAEAFF. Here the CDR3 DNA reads TGTGCCAGCAGTGAGAGGACAGCCGAACCTGCTGAAGCTTTCTTT.

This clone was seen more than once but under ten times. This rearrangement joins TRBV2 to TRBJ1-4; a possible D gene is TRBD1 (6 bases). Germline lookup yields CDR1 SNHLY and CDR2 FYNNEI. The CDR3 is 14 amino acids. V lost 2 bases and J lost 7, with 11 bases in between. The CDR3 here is CASSEQGSGEKLFF. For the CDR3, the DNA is TGTGCCAGCAGTGAACAGGGGAGTGGTGAAAAACTGTTTTTT.

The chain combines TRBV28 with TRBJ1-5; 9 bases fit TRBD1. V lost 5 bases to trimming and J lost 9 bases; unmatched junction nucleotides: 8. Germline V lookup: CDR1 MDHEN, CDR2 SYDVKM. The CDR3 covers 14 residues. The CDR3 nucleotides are TGTGCCAGCAGTCCACAGGGGGCTCATGCGCCCCAGCATTTT. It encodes CASSPQGAHAPQHF.

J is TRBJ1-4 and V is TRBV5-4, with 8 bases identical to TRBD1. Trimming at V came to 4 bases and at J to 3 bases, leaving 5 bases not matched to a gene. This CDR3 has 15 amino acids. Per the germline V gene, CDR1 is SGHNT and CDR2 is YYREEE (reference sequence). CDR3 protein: CASSSRTGSNEKLFF. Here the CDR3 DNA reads TGTGCCAGCAGCAGTAGGACAGGGTCTAATGAAAAACTGTTTTTT.

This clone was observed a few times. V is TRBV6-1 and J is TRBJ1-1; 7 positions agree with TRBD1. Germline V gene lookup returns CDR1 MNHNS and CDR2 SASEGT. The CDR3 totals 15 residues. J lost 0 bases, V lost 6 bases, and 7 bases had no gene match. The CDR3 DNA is TGTGCCAGCAGCTCGACAGGGCGTATGAACACTGAAGCTTTCTTT. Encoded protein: CASSSTGRMNTEAFF.

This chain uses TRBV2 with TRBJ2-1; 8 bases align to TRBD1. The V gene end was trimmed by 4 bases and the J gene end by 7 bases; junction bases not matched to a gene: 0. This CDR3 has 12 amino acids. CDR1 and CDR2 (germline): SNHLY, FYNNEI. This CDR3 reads CASSGTGNEQFF. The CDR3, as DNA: TGTGCCAGCAGTGGGACAGGGAATGAGCAGTTCTTC.

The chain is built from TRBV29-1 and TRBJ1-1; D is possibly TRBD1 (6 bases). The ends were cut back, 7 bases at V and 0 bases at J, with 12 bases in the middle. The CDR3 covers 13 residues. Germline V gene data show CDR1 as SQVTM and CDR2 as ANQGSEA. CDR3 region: CSAGTFLNTEAFF. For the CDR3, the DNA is TGCAGCGCTGGGACATTCCTGAACACTGAAGCTTTCTTT.

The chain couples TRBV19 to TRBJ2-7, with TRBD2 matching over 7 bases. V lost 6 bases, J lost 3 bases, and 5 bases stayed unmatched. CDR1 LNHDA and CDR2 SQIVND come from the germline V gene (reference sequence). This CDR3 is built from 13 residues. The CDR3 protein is CASSGTILYEQYF. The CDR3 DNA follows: TGTGCCAGTAGCGGGACTATCCTCTACGAGCAGTACTTC.

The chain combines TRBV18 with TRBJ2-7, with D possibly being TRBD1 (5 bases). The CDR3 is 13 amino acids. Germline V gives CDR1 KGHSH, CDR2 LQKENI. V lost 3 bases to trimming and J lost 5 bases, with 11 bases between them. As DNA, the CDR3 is TGTGCCAGCTCACCGCAGGGCTTCAACGAGCAGTACTTC. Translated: CASSPQGFNEQYF.

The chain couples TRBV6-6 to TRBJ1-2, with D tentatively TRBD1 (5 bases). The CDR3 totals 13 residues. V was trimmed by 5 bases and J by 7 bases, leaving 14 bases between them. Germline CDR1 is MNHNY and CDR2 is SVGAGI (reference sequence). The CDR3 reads CASSTTSGGGYTF. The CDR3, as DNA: TGTGCCAGCAGTACCACTTCGGGGGGTGGCTACACCTTC.

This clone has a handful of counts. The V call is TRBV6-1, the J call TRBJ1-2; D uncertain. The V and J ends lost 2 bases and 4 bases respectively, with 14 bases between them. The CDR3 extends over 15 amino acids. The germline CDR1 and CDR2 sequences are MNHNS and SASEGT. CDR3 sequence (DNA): TGTGCCAGCAGTGAACCTTCGAGACTGTTCTATGGCTACACCTTC. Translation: CASSEPSRLFYGYTF.

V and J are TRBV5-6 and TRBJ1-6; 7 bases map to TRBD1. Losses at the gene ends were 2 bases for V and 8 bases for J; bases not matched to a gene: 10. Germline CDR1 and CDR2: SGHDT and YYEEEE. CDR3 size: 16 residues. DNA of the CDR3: TGTGCCAGCAGCTTTTTTTCGTCCAGGGGGGATTCACCCCTCCACTTT. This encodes CASSFFSSRGDSPLHF.